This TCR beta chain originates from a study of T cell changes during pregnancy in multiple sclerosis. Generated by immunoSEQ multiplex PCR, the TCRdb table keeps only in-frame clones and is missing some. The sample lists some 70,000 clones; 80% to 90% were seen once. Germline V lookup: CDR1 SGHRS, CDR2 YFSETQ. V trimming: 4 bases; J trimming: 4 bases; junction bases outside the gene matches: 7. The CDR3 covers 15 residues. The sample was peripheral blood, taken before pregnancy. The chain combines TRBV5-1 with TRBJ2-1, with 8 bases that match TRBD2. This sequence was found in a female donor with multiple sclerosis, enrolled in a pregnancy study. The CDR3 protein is CASSRGSGDYNEQFF. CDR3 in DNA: TGCGCCAGCAGCAGGGGTAGCGGGGATTACAATGAGCAGTTCTTC. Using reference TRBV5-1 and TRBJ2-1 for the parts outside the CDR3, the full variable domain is KAGVTQTPRYLIKTRGQQVTLSCSPISGHRSVSWYQQTPGQGLQFLFEYFSETQRNKGNFPGRFSGRQFSNSRSEMNVSTLELGDSALYLCASSRGSGDYNEQFFGPGTRLTVL.